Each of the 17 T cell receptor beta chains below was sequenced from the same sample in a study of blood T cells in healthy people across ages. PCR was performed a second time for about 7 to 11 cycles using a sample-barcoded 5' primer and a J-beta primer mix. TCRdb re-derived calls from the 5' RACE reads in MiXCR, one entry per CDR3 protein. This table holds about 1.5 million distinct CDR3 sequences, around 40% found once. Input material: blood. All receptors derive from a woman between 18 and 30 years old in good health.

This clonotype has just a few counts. In DNA form, the CDR3 reads TGTGCCAGCAGCTTAGACTGGGACAGCTATGGCTACACCTTC. Its translation: CASSLDWDSYGYTF. The chain is built from TRBV7-8 and TRBJ1-2; 7 bases are shared with TRBD1. After removal of 1 base from V and 4 bases from J, the junction contained 3 bases not matched to a gene. This CDR3 is 14 amino acids long. The germline CDR1 and CDR2 sequences are SGHVS and FQNEAQ.

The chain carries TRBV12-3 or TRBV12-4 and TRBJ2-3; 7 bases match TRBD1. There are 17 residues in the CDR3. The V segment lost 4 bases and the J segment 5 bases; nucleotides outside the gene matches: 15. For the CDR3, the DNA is TGTGCCAGCAGTTCCCCCACACAGGGGAGTATCCAAGATACGCAGTATTTT. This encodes CASSSPTQGSIQDTQYF.

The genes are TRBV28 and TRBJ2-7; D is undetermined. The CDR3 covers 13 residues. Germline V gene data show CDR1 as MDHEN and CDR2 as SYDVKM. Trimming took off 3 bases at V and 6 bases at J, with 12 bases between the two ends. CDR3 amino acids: CASSFSIVSEQYF. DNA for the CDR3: TGTGCCAGCAGTTTCTCCATTGTCTCCGAGCAGTACTTC.

CDR3: CASTRTGADPYEQYF. The CDR3 DNA is TGTGCCAGCACGCGAACAGGGGCCGACCCCTACGAGCAGTACTTC. The rearrangement uses TRBV11-1 and TRBJ2-7; 7 nucleotides align to TRBD1. This CDR3 contains 15 residues. The germline gives CDR1 SGHAT, CDR2 FQDESV (reference sequence). J was trimmed by 2 bases and V by 7 bases; bases with no gene match: 11.

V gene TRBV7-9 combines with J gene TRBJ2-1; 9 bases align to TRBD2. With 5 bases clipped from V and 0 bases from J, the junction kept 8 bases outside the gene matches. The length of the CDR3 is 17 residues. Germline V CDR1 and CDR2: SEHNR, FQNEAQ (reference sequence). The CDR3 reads CASSPSSGGISYNEQFF. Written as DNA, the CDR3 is TGTGCCAGCAGCCCATCCAGCGGGGGGATCTCCTACAATGAGCAGTTCTTC.

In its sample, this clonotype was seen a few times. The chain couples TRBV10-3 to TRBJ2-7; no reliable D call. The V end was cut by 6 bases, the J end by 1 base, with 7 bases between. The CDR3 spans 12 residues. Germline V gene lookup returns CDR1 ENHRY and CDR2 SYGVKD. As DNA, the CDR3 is TGTGCCATCAGGGACCAGTCCTACGAGCAGTACTTC. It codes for CAIRDQSYEQYF.

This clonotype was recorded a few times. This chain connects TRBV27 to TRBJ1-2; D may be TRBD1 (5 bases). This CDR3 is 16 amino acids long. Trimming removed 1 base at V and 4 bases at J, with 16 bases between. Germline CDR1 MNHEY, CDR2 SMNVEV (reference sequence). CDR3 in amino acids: CASSLLAGRLGYGYTF. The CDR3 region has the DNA TGTGCCAGCAGTTTATTAGCAGGGCGGTTGGGCTATGGCTACACCTTC.

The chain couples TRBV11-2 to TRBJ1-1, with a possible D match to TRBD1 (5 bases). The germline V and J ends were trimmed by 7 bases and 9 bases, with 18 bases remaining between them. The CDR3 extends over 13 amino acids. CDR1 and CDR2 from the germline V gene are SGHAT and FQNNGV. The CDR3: CASNRWRGVKAFF. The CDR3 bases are TGTGCCAGCAACCGGTGGAGGGGCGTCAAAGCTTTCTTT.

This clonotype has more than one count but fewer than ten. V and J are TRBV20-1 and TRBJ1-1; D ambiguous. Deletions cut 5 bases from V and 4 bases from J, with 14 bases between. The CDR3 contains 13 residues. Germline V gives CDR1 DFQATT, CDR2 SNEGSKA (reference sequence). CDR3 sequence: CSALGLSPTEAFF. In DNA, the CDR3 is TGCAGTGCTCTAGGTCTGTCGCCCACTGAAGCTTTCTTT.

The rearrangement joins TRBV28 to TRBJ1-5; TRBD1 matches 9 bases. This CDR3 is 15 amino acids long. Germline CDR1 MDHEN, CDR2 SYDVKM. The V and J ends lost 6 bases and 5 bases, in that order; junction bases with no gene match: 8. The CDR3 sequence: CASRFPGQGYQPQHF. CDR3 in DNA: TGTGCCAGCAGGTTCCCGGGACAGGGCTATCAGCCCCAGCATTTT.

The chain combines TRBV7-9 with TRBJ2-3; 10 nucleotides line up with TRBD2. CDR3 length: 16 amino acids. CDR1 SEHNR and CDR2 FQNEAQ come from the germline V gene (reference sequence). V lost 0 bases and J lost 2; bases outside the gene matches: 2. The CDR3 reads CASSLASGRFTDTQYF. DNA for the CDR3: TGTGCCAGCAGCTTAGCTAGCGGGAGGTTCACAGATACGCAGTATTTT.

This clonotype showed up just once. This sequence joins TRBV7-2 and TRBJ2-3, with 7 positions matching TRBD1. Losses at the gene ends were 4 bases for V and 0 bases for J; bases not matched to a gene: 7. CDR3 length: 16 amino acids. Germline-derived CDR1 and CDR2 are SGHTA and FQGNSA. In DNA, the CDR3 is TGTGCCAGCAGCTCGTGGGACAGCTCTAGCACAGATACGCAGTATTTT. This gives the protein CASSSWDSSSTDTQYF.

The CDR3 coding sequence is TGCAGCGTCAATCCCACGACAGGGGGCTACGAGCAGTACTTC. This gives the protein CSVNPTTGGYEQYF. The V and J genes are TRBV29-1 and TRBJ2-7; 9 positions match TRBD1. V shed 6 bases, J shed 3 bases, and the junction held 9 bases outside the gene matches. Germline CDR1 reads SQVTM; CDR2 reads ANQGSEA. CDR3 length equals 14 residues.

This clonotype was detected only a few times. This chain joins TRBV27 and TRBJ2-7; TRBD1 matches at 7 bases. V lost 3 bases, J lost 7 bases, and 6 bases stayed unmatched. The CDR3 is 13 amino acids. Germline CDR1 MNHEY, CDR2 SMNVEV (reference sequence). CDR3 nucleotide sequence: TGTGCCAGCAGTTTCAAGACAGGGAATGAGCAGTACTTC. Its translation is CASSFKTGNEQYF.

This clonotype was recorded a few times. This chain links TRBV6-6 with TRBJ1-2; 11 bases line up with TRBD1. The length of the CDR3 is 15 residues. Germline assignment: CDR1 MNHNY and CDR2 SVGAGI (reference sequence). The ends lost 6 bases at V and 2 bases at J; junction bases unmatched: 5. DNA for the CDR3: TGTGCCAGCAGGACCGGGACAGGGGGAAACTATGGCTACACCTTC. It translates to CASRTGTGGNYGYTF.

CDR3 sequence reads: CASSSVTLTGSHYEQYF. The CDR3 DNA is TGTGCCAGCAGCTCCGTTACCTTGACAGGGTCCCACTACGAGCAGTACTTC. The chain employs TRBV4-2 and TRBJ2-7; 7 bases fit TRBD1. V lost 5 bases and J lost 3; bases outside the gene matches: 16. The CDR3 is 17 residues long. Germline V CDR1 and CDR2: LGHNA, YNFKEQ.

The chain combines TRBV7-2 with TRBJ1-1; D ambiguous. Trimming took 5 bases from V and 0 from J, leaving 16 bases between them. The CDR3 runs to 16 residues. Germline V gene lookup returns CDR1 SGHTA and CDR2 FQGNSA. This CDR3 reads CASSPRLVGMNTEAFF. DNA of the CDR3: TGTGCCAGCAGCCCTAGGCTTGTGGGTATGAACACTGAAGCTTTCTTT.